The 17 T cell receptor beta chains below were found in one sample sequenced in a study of cytomegalovirus exposure and HLA in healthy donors. A multiplex PCR was run with 60 Vbeta primers and 13 Jbeta primers. Some clones are missing from TCRdb's copy, which holds only in-frame ones; the method was immunoSEQ multiplex PCR. Among around 150,000 clones, 70% to 90% were seen once, and the ten largest hold about 9.3%. The sequenced sample was PBMCs. These TCRs come from a man in his late teens or twenties in good health and CMV-seropositive.

The table lists this clone with a count of one. The chain employs TRBV11-2 and TRBJ2-2, with D tentatively TRBD1 (5 bases). Germline CDR1 and CDR2: SGHAT and FQNNGV. Trimming cost V 3 bases and J 2 bases, with 13 bases left between them. This CDR3 contains 16 residues. The CDR3 nucleotides are TGTGCCAGCAGCTTCCCCCAGGGCTATAACACCGGGGAGCTGTTTTTT. This sequence encodes CASSFPQGYNTGELFF.

V usage is TRBV7-6 and J usage is TRBJ2-3, with 10 bases aligning to TRBD2. This CDR3 region has 17 residues. The germline gives CDR1 SGHVS, CDR2 FNYEAQ. The trim removed 3 bases at V and 6 bases at J, leaving 12 bases unmatched. This CDR3 reads CASSLGASGGLLDTQYF. CDR3 sequence (DNA): TGTGCCAGCAGCTTGGGGGCTAGCGGGGGATTGTTGGATACGCAGTATTTT.

The gene calls are TRBV7-9 and TRBJ1-1, with TRBD1 matching over 10 bases. Germline CDR1 reads SEHNR; CDR2 reads FQNEAQ (reference sequence). J gave up 3 bases and V 5 bases, and 9 bases lay outside the gene matches. The CDR3 contains 16 residues. The CDR3 protein is CASSPGTGVTDTEAFF. The CDR3 DNA sequence: TGTGCCAGCAGCCCAGGGACAGGGGTGACGGACACTGAAGCTTTCTTT. Complete variable domain (other parts from reference TRBV7-9 and TRBJ1-1): DTGVSQNPRHKITKRGQNVTFRCDPISEHNRLYWYRQTLGQGPEFLTYFQNEAQLEKSRLLSDRFSAERPKGSFSTLEIQRTEQGDSAMYLCASSPGTGVTDTEAFFGQGTRLTVV.

V usage is TRBV30 and J usage is TRBJ1-4; D is undetermined. V lost 4 bases and J 13 bases, leaving 13 bases between the germline ends. The CDR3 runs to 11 residues. Germline CDR1 GTSNPN, CDR2 SVGIG (reference sequence). CDR3 loop: CAWNYGRGLFF. CDR3 in DNA: TGTGCCTGGAATTACGGCCGGGGACTGTTTTTT.

The chain carries TRBV7-9 and TRBJ1-2; 9 bases agree with TRBD1. The CDR3 is made up of 12 amino acids. Germline lookup yields CDR1 SEHNR and CDR2 FQNEAQ (reference sequence). V lost 5 bases to trimming and J lost 13 bases; unmatched junction nucleotides: 8. As DNA, the CDR3 is TGTGCCAGCAGCCAAAGGACAGGGGATGGCACCTTC. It is translated as CASSQRTGDGTF.

The chain employs TRBV5-1 and TRBJ2-1; TRBD1 aligns across 10 bases. Germline-derived CDR1 and CDR2 are SGHRS and YFSETQ. Trimming cost V 4 bases and J 5 bases; bases outside gene matches: 3. The CDR3 is made up of 14 amino acids. CDR3 DNA sequence: TGCGCCAGCAGCAAGGGACAGGGGAACAATGAGCAGTTCTTC. Translating it yields CASSKGQGNNEQFF.

The chain joins TRBV27 to TRBJ1-2, with 7 bases lining up with TRBD1. The trim removed 6 bases at V and 4 bases at J, leaving 5 bases unmatched. This CDR3 contains 13 residues. Germline loops: CDR1 MNHEY, CDR2 SMNVEV (reference sequence). The CDR3 DNA is TGTGCCAGCAGGGGGGGACAGCTCTATGGCTACACCTTC. This gives the protein CASRGGQLYGYTF.

The V gene is TRBV5-1, the J gene TRBJ2-1, with 11 bases matching TRBD2. Trimming took 0 bases from V and 3 from J; bases not matched to a gene: 5. Germline values: CDR1 SGHRS, CDR2 YFSETQ. CDR3 length: 17 residues. CDR3: CASSLVGLAGGYNEQFF. The CDR3 DNA is TGCGCCAGCAGCTTGGTCGGGCTAGCGGGGGGCTACAATGAGCAGTTCTTC.

The gene calls are TRBV7-9 and TRBJ2-7; 9 bases map to TRBD1. The V segment lost 5 bases and the J segment 2 bases; nucleotides outside the gene matches: 7. Germline values: CDR1 SEHNR, CDR2 FQNEAQ (reference sequence). The CDR3 covers 15 residues. CDR3 sequence reads: CASSPRDRVAYEQYF. CDR3 nucleotide sequence: TGTGCCAGCAGCCCCCGGGACAGGGTTGCCTACGAGCAGTACTTC. Complete variable domain (other parts from reference TRBV7-9 and TRBJ2-7): DTGVSQNPRHKITKRGQNVTFRCDPISEHNRLYWYRQTLGQGPEFLTYFQNEAQLEKSRLLSDRFSAERPKGSFSTLEIQRTEQGDSAMYLCASSPRDRVAYEQYFGPGTRLTVT.

V usage is TRBV4-1 and J usage is TRBJ2-5, with a weak D call TRBD1 (5 bases). The J call may be faulty, since TRBJ2-7 better matches the DNA end. Germline CDR1 is MGHRA and CDR2 is YSYEKL. The CDR3 spans 15 residues. The CDR3 nucleotides read TGCGCCAGGCCCCGGCGCGACAGCCTCTCCTACGAGCAGTACTTC. Protein sequence: CARPRRDSLSYEQYF.

The chain carries TRBV10-3 and TRBJ1-1; 9 nucleotides agree with TRBD1. V shed 6 bases, J shed 6 bases, and the junction held 8 bases outside the gene matches. This CDR3 is built from 14 residues. Germline CDR1 ENHRY, CDR2 SYGVKD. CDR3 amino acids: CAISGTGNLAEAFF. CDR3 coding DNA: TGTGCCATCAGCGGGACAGGGAATCTGGCTGAAGCTTTCTTT.

J is TRBJ1-1 and V is TRBV6-1; possibly TRBD1 for D (5 bases). CDR3 length: 11 amino acids. Looked up from germline, CDR1 is MNHNS and CDR2 is SASEGT. The V and J ends lost 10 bases and 7 bases respectively, with 13 bases between them. This chain's CDR3 is CATETDSEAFF. The CDR3 region has the DNA TGTGCCACCGAGACAGATAGTGAAGCTTTCTTT.

The genes are TRBV20-1 and TRBJ2-3; D is undetermined. Trimming removed 5 bases from V and 6 bases from J, with 9 bases in between. Germline V gene lookup returns CDR1 DFQATT and CDR2 SNEGSKA (reference sequence). This CDR3 has 11 residues. CDR3 nucleotides: TGCAGTGCTCCCTTTCGGGATACGCAGTATTTT. Residues: CSAPFRDTQYF.

The genes are TRBV6-1 and TRBJ1-1, with a tentative D call TRBD1 (5 bases). CDR3 length: 13 amino acids. Trimming took 6 bases from V and 1 from J, leaving 9 bases between them. Germline CDR1 MNHNS, CDR2 SASEGT. This CDR3 is CASSADRNTEAFF. CDR3 nucleotides: TGTGCCAGCAGCGCCGACAGGAACACTGAAGCTTTCTTT.

The chain is built from TRBV10-1 and TRBJ1-1, with TRBD1 matching 7 bases. The CDR3 is made up of 14 amino acids. V shed 6 bases and J 1 base; nucleotides not matched to a gene: 5. Germline V gives CDR1 WNHNN, CDR2 SYGVQD (reference sequence). The CDR3: CASRAGGPNTEAFF. The CDR3, as DNA: TGCGCCAGCAGAGCAGGGGGTCCGAACACTGAAGCTTTCTTT.

V is TRBV27 and J is TRBJ2-1, with a possible D match to TRBD2 (5 bases). Germline CDR1 and CDR2: MNHEY and SMNVEV (reference sequence). The CDR3 consists of 14 residues. The V end was cut by 10 bases, the J end by 4 bases, with 17 bases between. The CDR3 DNA reads TGTGCCACCCAGCGGCTAGCATCATACAATGAGCAGTTCTTC. This codes for CATQRLASYNEQFF.

The chain links TRBV9 to TRBJ2-7; D is possibly TRBD1 (6 bases). The ends were cut back, 2 bases at V and 4 bases at J, with 13 bases in the middle. The CDR3 runs to 14 residues. Germline-derived CDR1 and CDR2 are SGDLS and YYNGEE. The CDR3, as DNA: TGTGCCAGCAGCGTTGGGGACATACCATACGAGCAGTACTTC. Its translation: CASSVGDIPYEQYF.